Described below is a single T cell receptor (beta chain) sequence and its context. Its antigen is currently unknown. A much larger clone lies a single base off, so this may be a read error. Sequenced by immunoSEQ multiplex PCR; TCRdb stores in-frame clones only, minus some. The sample yields around 14,000 clones, roughly 85% seen once. The data were taken from a study of OX40 agonist ivuxolimab in advanced cancers. The study, taken as a whole, reports: Some nonresponders likewise displayed low normalized T-cell clonal expansion.

The V gene lost 0 bases and the J gene lost 6 bases, with 12 bases spanning the gap. This CDR3 is built from 14 residues. Germline assignment: CDR1 SQVTM and CDR2 ANQGSEA. The receptor was derived from an adult with an advanced solid tumor such as melanoma, head and neck, liver or kidney cancer. Sample: CD4+ or CD8+ T cells sorted from blood, taken in a trial of the OX40 agonist ivuxolimab. The chain is built from TRBV29-1 and TRBJ2-1; D is unclear. In nucleotides, the CDR3 is TGCAGCGTTGAAGATACGGAAGGGTGCAATGAGCAGTTCTTC. Amino acids: CSVEDTEGCNEQFF.